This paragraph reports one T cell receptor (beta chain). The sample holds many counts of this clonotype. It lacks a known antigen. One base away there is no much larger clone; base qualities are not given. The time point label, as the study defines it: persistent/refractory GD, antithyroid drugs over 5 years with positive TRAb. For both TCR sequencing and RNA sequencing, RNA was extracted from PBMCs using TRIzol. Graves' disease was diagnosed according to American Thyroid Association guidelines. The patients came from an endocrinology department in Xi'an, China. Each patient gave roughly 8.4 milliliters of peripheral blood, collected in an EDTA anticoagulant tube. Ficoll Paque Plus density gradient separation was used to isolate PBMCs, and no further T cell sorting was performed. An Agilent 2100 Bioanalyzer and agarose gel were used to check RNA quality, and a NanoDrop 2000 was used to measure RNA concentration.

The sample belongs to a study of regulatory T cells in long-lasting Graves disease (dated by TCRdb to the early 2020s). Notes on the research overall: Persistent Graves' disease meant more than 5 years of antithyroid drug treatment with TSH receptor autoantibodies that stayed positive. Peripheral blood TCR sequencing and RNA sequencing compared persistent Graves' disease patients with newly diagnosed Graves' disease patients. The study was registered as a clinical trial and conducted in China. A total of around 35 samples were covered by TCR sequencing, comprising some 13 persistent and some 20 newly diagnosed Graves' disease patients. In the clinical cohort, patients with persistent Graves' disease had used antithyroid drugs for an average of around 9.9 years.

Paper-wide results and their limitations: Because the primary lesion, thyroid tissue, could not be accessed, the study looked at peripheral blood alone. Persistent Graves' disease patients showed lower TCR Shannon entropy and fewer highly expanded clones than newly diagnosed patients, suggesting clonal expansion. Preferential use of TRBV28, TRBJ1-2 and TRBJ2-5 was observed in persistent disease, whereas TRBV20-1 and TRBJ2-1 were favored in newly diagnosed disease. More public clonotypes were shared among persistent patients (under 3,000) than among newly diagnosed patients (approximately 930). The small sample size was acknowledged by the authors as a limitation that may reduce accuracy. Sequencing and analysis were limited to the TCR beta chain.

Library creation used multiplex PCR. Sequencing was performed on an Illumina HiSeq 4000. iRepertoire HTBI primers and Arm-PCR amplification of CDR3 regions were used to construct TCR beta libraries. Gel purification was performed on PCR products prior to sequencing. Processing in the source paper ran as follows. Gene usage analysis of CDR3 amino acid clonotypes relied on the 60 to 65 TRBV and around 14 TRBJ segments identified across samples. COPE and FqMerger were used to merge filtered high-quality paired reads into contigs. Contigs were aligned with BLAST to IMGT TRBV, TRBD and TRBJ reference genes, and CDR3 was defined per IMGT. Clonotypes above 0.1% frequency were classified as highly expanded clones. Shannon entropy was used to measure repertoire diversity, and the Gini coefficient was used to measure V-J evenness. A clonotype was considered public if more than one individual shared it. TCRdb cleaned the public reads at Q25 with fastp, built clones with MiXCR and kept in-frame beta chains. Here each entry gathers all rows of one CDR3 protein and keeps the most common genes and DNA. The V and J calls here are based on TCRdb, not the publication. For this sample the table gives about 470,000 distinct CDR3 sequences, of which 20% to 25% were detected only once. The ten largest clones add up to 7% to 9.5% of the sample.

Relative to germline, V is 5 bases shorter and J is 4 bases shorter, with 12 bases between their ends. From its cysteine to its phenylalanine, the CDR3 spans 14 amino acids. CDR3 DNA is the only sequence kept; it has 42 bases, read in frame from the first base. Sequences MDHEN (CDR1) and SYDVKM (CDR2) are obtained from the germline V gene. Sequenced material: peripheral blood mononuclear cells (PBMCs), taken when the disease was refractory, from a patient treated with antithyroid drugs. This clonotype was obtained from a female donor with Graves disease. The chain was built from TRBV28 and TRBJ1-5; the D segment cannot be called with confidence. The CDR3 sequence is CASSGLGLNQPQHF. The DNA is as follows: TGTGCCAGCAGTGGACTGGGTCTGAATCAGCCCCAGCATTTT.